This record concerns one T cell receptor (beta chain) sequence. This sample is part of a study of blood T cell repertoires in COVID-19. For the study at large: Sample material is recorded as cDNA or gDNA derived from T cells, B-cell-depleted T cells, or PBMCs.

As processed by the authors: Nucleated cell number was recorded as an estimate derived from reference gene primer amplification. Clones were read by immunoSEQ multiplex PCR, and TCRdb kept only the in-frame ones, dropping some. V and J calls and clone size come straight from that table; D and trimming were deduced from the DNA. Among some 110,000 clones listed, around 74% were seen once. Trimming removed 3 bases at V and 5 bases at J, with 16 bases between. This CDR3 comprises 14 residues. Per the germline V gene, CDR1 is DFQATT and CDR2 is SNEGSKA (reference sequence). The sequenced sample consisted of peripheral blood. J is TRBJ1-2 and V is TRBV20-1; no clear D gene. This clonotype was obtained from a woman aged 70-85 years with acute or convalescent COVID-19. Written as DNA, the CDR3 is TGCAGTGCTAGTTTTGAGGCCAACTATTATGGCTACACCTTC. It encodes CSASFEANYYGYTF.